This TCR beta chain is from a study of blood T cell repertoires in COVID-19. In its sample, this clone was seen a few times. The CDR3 is made up of 16 amino acids. Germline V lookup: CDR1 MGHRA, CDR2 YSYEKL. After removal of 6 bases from V and 2 bases from J, the junction contained 7 bases not matched to a gene. Authors' data handling: It was from reference gene primer amplification that nucleated cell counts were estimated. Sequenced by immunoSEQ multiplex PCR; TCRdb stores in-frame clones only, minus some. D and trimming were read from the DNA, whereas the V and J calls and clone size are those reported in that table. The sample lists roughly 150,000 clones; more than 75% were seen once.

The receptor was derived from a man between 60 and 75 years old who had recovered from COVID-19. Source material: peripheral blood. The chain couples TRBV4-1 to TRBJ2-3, with TRBD2 matching 11 bases. Written as DNA, the CDR3 is TGCGCCAGCAGTCCTCGACTAGCGGGGACCACAGATACGCAGTATTTT. As protein: CASSPRLAGTTDTQYF.